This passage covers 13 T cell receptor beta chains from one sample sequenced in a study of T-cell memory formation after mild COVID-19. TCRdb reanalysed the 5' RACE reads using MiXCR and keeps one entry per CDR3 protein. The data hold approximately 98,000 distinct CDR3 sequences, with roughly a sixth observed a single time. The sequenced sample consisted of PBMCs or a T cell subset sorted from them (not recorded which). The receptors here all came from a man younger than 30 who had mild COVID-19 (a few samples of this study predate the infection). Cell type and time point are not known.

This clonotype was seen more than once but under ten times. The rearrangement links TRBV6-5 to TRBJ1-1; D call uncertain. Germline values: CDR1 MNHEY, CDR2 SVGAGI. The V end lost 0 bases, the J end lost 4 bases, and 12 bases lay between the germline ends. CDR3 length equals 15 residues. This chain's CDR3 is CASSYSGGLRTEAFF. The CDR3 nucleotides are TGTGCCAGCAGTTACTCGGGTGGGCTGCGCACTGAAGCTTTCTTT.

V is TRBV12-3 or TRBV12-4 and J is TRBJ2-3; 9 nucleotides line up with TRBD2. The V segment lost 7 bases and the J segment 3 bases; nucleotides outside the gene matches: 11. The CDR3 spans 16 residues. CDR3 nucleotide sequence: TGTGCCAGCACCGACGTAGCTAGCGGGGTTACAGATACGCAGTATTTT. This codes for CASTDVASGVTDTQYF.

This CDR3 is CASRSMGDRPYEQYF. CDR3 nucleotides: TGTGCCAGCAGGTCAATGGGGGACAGACCCTACGAGCAGTACTTC. V usage is TRBV5-4 and J usage is TRBJ2-7, with 7 bases aligning to TRBD1. Trimming at V came to 5 bases and at J to 2 bases, leaving 10 bases not matched to a gene. Per the germline V gene, CDR1 is SGHNT and CDR2 is YYREEE (reference sequence). CDR3 length: 15 residues.

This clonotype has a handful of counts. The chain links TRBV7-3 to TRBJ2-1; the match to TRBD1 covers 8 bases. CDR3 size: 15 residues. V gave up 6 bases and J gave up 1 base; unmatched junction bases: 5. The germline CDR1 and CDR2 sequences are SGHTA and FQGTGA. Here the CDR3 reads CASSPDRGSYNEQFF. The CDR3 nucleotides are TGTGCCAGCAGTCCCGACAGGGGATCCTACAATGAGCAGTTCTTC.

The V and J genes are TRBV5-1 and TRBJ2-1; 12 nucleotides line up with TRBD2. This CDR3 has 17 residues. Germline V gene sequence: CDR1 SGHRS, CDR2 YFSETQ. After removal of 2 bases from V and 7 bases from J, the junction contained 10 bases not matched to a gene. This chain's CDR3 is CASSLVTSGGNANEQFF. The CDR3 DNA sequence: TGCGCCAGCAGCTTAGTGACTAGCGGGGGAAACGCAAATGAGCAGTTCTTC.

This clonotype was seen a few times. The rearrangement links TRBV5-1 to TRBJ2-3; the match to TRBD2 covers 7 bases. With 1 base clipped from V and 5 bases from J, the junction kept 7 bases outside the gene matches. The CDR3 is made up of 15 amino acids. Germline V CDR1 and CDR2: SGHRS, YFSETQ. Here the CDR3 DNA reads TGCGCCAGCAGCTTGTCGGTGGGGGGGATAGATACGCAGTATTTT. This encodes CASSLSVGGIDTQYF.

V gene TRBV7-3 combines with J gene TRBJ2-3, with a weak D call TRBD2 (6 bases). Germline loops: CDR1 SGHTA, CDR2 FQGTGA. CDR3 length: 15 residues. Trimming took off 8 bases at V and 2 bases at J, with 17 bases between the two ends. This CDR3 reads CASAEGREPTDTQYF. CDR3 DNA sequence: TGTGCCAGCGCGGAGGGTAGGGAACCCACAGATACGCAGTATTTT. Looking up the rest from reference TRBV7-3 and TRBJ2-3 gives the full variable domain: GAGVSQTPSNKVTEKGKYVELRCDPISGHTALYWYRQSLGQGPEFLIYFQGTGAADDSGLPNDRFFAVRPEGSVSTLKIQRTERGDSAVYLCASAEGREPTDTQYFGPGTRLTVL.

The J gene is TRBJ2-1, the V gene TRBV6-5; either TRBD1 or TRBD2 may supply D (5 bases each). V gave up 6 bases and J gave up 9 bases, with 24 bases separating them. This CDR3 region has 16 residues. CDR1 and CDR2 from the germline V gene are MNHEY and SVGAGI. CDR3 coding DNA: TGTGCCAGCAGCTCCCGGGGCCGGGCACAATCGGGTGAGCAGTTCTTC. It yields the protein CASSSRGRAQSGEQFF.

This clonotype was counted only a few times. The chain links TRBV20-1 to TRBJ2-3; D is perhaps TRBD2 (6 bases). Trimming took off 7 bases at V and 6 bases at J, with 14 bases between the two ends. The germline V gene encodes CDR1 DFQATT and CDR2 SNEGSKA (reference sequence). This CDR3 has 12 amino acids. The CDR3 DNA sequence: TGCAGTGGTGCTAGCGAGTCGGATACGCAGTATTTT. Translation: CSGASESDTQYF.

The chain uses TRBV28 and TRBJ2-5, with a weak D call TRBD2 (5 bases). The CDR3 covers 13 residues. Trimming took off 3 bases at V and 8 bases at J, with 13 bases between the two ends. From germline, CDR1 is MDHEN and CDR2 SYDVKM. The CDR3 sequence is CASSFGVPGTQYF. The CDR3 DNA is TGTGCCAGCAGTTTCGGGGTCCCTGGCACCCAGTACTTC.

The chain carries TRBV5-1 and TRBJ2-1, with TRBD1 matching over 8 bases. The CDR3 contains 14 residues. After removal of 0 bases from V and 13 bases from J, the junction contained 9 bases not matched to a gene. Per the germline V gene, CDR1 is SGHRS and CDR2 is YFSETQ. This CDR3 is CASSLVGQEFLQFF. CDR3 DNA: TGCGCCAGCAGCTTGGTGGGACAGGAATTTTTACAGTTCTTC.

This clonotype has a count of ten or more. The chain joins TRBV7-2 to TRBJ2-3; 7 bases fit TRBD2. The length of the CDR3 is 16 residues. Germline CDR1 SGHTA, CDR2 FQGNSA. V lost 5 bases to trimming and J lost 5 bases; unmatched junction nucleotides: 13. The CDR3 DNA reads TGTGCCAGCAGCCGCCGGAGCGGGGACTCACGAGATACGCAGTATTTT. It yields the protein CASSRRSGDSRDTQYF.

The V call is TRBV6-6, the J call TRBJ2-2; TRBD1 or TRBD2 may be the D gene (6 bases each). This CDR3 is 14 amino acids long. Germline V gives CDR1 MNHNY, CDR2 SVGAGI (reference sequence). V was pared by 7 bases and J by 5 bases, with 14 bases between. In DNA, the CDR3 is TGTGCCAGCACTGGGGGGCCGCGGACCGGGGAGCTGTTTTTT. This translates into CASTGGPRTGELFF.